One sample yielded the 26 T cell receptor beta chains listed below, sequenced in a study of T cells in Graves' hyperthyroidism and ophthalmopathy. There were TCR beta CDR3 regions amplified from RNA transcripts. In the first-round RT-PCR of the TCR CDR3, the HTBI primer set was used. One entry per CDR3 protein, called by TCRdb with MiXCR from the multiplex PCR reads. The data show approximately 600,000 distinct CDR3 sequences, about 15% seen once. Sequencing was done on a sample of blood. The receptors come from a woman in her twenties or thirties with Graves' hyperthyroidism that later progressed to Graves' ophthalmopathy.

This clonotype was seen only a few times. CDR3 coding DNA: TGTGCCAGTAGTCTCGCCTTTTGGGGCGACGAGAGAGCTTTCTTT. It encodes CASSLAFWGDERAFF. This chain uses TRBV19 with TRBJ1-1, with D possibly TRBD1 on 5 matching bases. The germline V gene encodes CDR1 LNHDA and CDR2 SQIVND (reference sequence). The CDR3 length is 15 residues. Trimming cost V 5 bases and J 10 bases, with 23 bases left between them.

This clonotype was recorded many times. V gene TRBV30 combines with J gene TRBJ2-5; D tentatively fits TRBD1 or TRBD2 (5 bases each). V was trimmed by 2 bases and J by 5 bases, leaving 9 bases between them. The CDR3 contains 12 residues. Germline lookup yields CDR1 GTSNPN and CDR2 SVGIG (reference sequence). The CDR3 spells CAWSPGLETQYF. CDR3 sequence (DNA): TGTGCCTGGAGTCCGGGGCTGGAGACCCAGTACTTC.

This clonotype was counted ten times or more. The rearrangement joins TRBV28 to TRBJ2-7; 8 positions match TRBD1. The germline V gene encodes CDR1 MDHEN and CDR2 SYDVKM. The CDR3 runs 15 residues. The trim removed 2 bases at V and 0 bases at J, leaving 3 bases unmatched. The CDR3 reads CASSLTGQGSYEQYF. The CDR3, as DNA: TGTGCCAGCAGTTTAACAGGACAGGGCTCCTACGAGCAGTACTTC.

This clonotype came up many times. V gene TRBV2 combines with J gene TRBJ2-1, with a possible D match to TRBD1 (5 bases). The V and J ends lost 7 bases and 7 bases respectively, with 20 bases between them. The CDR3 runs to 15 residues. Germline V lookup: CDR1 SNHLY, CDR2 FYNNEI. The CDR3 nucleotides read TGTGCCAGCACGAAAAGGGGAAACGAGGTGAATGAGCAGTTCTTC. Residues: CASTKRGNEVNEQFF.

Only a few counts were recorded for this clonotype. The chain employs TRBV14 and TRBJ2-7; the D is unclear. V shed 3 bases and J shed 5 bases, with 14 bases lying between them. This CDR3 region has 14 residues. The germline V gene encodes CDR1 SGHDN and CDR2 FVKESK. In DNA, the CDR3 is TGTGCCAGCAGCCATTTACAAGGTCCCCACGAGCAGTACTTC. Residues: CASSHLQGPHEQYF.

This clonotype was observed a handful of times. J is TRBJ2-7 and V is TRBV18, with unresolved D. In germline, CDR1 is KGHSH, CDR2 LQKENI. V was trimmed by 3 bases and J by 2 bases, leaving 8 bases between them. The CDR3 extends over 13 amino acids. As DNA, the CDR3 is TGTGCCAGCTCACCTGGGGATCCCTACGAGCAGTACTTC. As protein: CASSPGDPYEQYF.

The sample holds a few counts of this clonotype. The chain employs TRBV6-1 and TRBJ1-3; weak D call: TRBD1 (5 bases). The CDR3 covers 14 residues. Trimming pared 9 bases from V and 0 bases from J, leaving 12 bases between. CDR1 and CDR2 (germline): MNHNS, SASEGT. CDR3 DNA: TGTGCCAGTGGGGGTGAAAACTCTGGAAACACCATATATTTT. This sequence encodes CASGGENSGNTIYF.

The CDR3 here is CASRPTSGSGTGELFF. In DNA form, the CDR3 reads TGTGCCAGCAGGCCGACTAGCGGGAGTGGCACCGGGGAGCTGTTTTTT. The chain carries TRBV12-3 or TRBV12-4 and TRBJ2-2; 12 bases are a match to TRBD2. The CDR3 has 16 residues. V shed 6 bases, J shed 4 bases, and the junction held 6 bases outside the gene matches.

The chain links TRBV4-3 to TRBJ2-7, with 7 positions matching TRBD1. The CDR3 is made up of 14 amino acids. The V gene's germline CDR1 is LGHNA and CDR2 YSLEER. V was clipped by 2 bases and J by 9 bases; unmatched bases: 10. The CDR3 sequence: CASSQSLPGGRQYF. In DNA form, the CDR3 reads TGCGCCAGCAGCCAATCCCTCCCAGGGGGAAGGCAGTACTTC.

The chain recombines TRBV12-3 or TRBV12-4 with TRBJ2-2; no reliable D call. This CDR3 region has 14 residues. V was trimmed by 3 bases and J by 2 bases, leaving 7 bases between them. The CDR3: CASSFVDNTGELFF. The CDR3, as DNA: TGTGCCAGCAGTTTCGTCGATAACACCGGGGAGCTGTTTTTT.

This clonotype was seen many times. The chain couples TRBV7-2 to TRBJ2-3, with 8 bases identical to TRBD2. CDR3 length equals 14 residues. The trim removed 2 bases at V and 4 bases at J, leaving 2 bases unmatched. Germline V lookup: CDR1 SGHTA, CDR2 FQGNSA. The DNA of the CDR3 is TGTGCCAGCAGCTTAAATAGCGGGGCAGATACGCAGTATTTT. This gives the protein CASSLNSGADTQYF.

This clonotype was observed a few times. This may arise from a read error, as a much more abundant clone is one base away. The CDR3 region is CASRPVGHGYAF. The CDR3 DNA reads TGTGCCAGCAGACCAGTAGGGCATGGCTACGCCTTC. The rearrangement uses TRBV28 and TRBJ1-2; no firm D call. The CDR3 length is 12 residues. Per the germline V gene, CDR1 is MDHEN and CDR2 is SYDVKM.

The V call is TRBV28, the J call TRBJ1-4; no definite D call. CDR3 size: 14 residues. CDR1 and CDR2 from the germline V gene are MDHEN and SYDVKM. The V end was cut by 10 bases, the J end by 3 bases, with 15 bases between. Here the CDR3 reads CATKTRIANEKLFF. CDR3 DNA: TGTGCCACCAAGACTCGGATAGCTAATGAAAAACTGTTTTTT.

This clonotype showed up just a few times. The V and J genes are TRBV7-3 and TRBJ2-2; D may be TRBD2 (5 bases). The germline V gene encodes CDR1 SGHTA and CDR2 FQGTGA. The CDR3 length is 16 residues. The V end was cut by 2 bases, the J end by 5 bases, with 15 bases between. In DNA, the CDR3 is TGTGCCAGCAGCTTAGTTGGACTTGATGGGACCGGGGAGCTGTTTTTT. Translation: CASSLVGLDGTGELFF.

This clonotype has a handful of counts. V usage is TRBV6-1 and J usage is TRBJ2-5; 7 bases match TRBD1. The length of the CDR3 is 13 residues. Germline V gives CDR1 MNHNS, CDR2 SASEGT. Trimming took 8 bases from V and 2 from J; bases not matched to a gene: 5. The CDR3 DNA is TGTGCCAGCCGGGCAGGGGGACAAGAGACCCAGTACTTC. Its translation is CASRAGGQETQYF.

The sample holds many counts of this clonotype. The gene calls are TRBV10-3 and TRBJ1-1, with unresolved D. The CDR3 extends over 14 amino acids. Trimming removed 4 bases from V and 5 bases from J, with 14 bases in between. From germline, CDR1 is ENHRY and CDR2 SYGVKD. The DNA for the CDR3 is TGTGCCATCAGTGGTTGGGAGGCAGGAACTGAAGCTTTCTTT. It codes for CAISGWEAGTEAFF.

This clonotype has a count of ten or more. V usage is TRBV5-5 and J usage is TRBJ1-1; TRBD1 matches 7 bases. The CDR3 totals 16 residues. The V gene's germline CDR1 is SGHKS and CDR2 YYEKEE (reference sequence). V lost 0 bases to trimming and J lost 2 bases; unmatched junction nucleotides: 7. The CDR3 DNA reads as TGTGCCAGCAGCTTGGGCGCGGGACAGATCAACACTGAAGCTTTCTTT. Its translation is CASSLGAGQINTEAFF.

The rearrangement uses TRBV29-1 and TRBJ1-1; 8 bases match TRBD1. V was clipped by 6 bases and J by 4 bases; unmatched bases: 4. This CDR3 is built from 12 residues. Germline lookup yields CDR1 SQVTM and CDR2 ANQGSEA. CDR3 sequence: CSVDGQGTEAFF. For the CDR3, the DNA is TGCAGCGTGGACGGACAGGGCACTGAAGCTTTCTTT.

This clonotype has only a few counts. A much more abundant neighbour one base away suggests this may be a read error. Since the CDR3 does not end with the conserved phenylalanine or tryptophan, this likely comes from a read error. The gene calls are TRBV28 and TRBJ1-5; unclear D gene. The CDR3 runs 12 residues. CDR1 MDHEN and CDR2 SYDVKM come from the germline V gene. V lost 10 bases, J lost 4 bases, and 11 bases lay in between. For the CDR3, the DNA is TGTGCCATTCGGACGGCTAATCAGCCCCAGCATCTT. It specifies CAIRTANQPQHL.

This clonotype was observed at least ten times. The chain carries TRBV12-3 or TRBV12-4 and TRBJ2-5; 12 bases agree with TRBD1. The CDR3 consists of 16 residues. V dropped 6 bases and J dropped 4; count of bases not matched to a gene: 9. The CDR3, as DNA: TGTGCCAGCAGCCTAACCGGGACAGGGGGCCTAGAGACCCAGTACTTC. Translating gives CASSLTGTGGLETQYF.

This clonotype occurred many times. This chain links TRBV19 with TRBJ1-2, with D unresolved. The CDR3 has 13 residues. In germline, CDR1 is LNHDA, CDR2 SQIVND (reference sequence). Trimming took off 6 bases at V and 4 bases at J, with 12 bases between the two ends. CDR3 in DNA: TGTGCCAGTAGCCCAGAACTGATCTATGGCTACACCTTC. Its protein product is CASSPELIYGYTF. Using reference TRBV19 and TRBJ1-2 for the parts outside the CDR3, the full variable domain is DGGITQSPKYLFRKEGQNVTLSCEQNLNHDAMYWYRQDPGQGLRLIYYSQIVNDFQKGDIAEGYSVSREKKESFPLTVTSAQKNPTAFYLCASSPELIYGYTFGSGTRLTVV.

This clonotype was seen repeatedly, ten times or more. The chain employs TRBV3-1 and TRBJ1-3; no reliable D call. In germline, CDR1 is LGHDT, CDR2 YNNKEL (reference sequence). Trimming removed 8 bases from V and 3 bases from J, with 8 bases in between. CDR3 size: 12 residues. In nucleotides, the CDR3 is TGTGCCAGCTCGGGAGATGGAAACACCATATATTTT. Encoded protein: CASSGDGNTIYF.

This clonotype was counted between two and nine times. The chain combines TRBV7-9 with TRBJ1-1; D remains ambiguous. V lost 6 bases and J 6 bases, leaving 11 bases between the germline ends. The CDR3 runs to 12 residues. Germline loops: CDR1 SEHNR, CDR2 FQNEAQ (reference sequence). Here the CDR3 DNA reads TGTGCCAGCAGTTTCGGCGTGGCTGAAGCTTTCTTT. Translation: CASSFGVAEAFF. Complete variable domain (other parts from reference TRBV7-9 and TRBJ1-1): DTGVSQNPRHKITKRGQNVTFRCDPISEHNRLYWYRQTLGQGPEFLTYFQNEAQLEKSRLLSDRFSAERPKGSFSTLEIQRTEQGDSAMYLCASSFGVAEAFFGQGTRLTVV.

The chain has TRBV27 and TRBJ2-7; D perhaps matches TRBD2 (6 bases). This CDR3 is built from 14 residues. V lost 2 bases and J 3 bases, leaving 11 bases between the germline ends. Germline loops: CDR1 MNHEY, CDR2 SMNVEV (reference sequence). Here the CDR3 reads CASSLAGPFYEQYF. CDR3 DNA: TGTGCCAGCAGTTTAGCGGGACCCTTCTACGAGCAGTACTTC.

This clonotype was observed at least ten times. The chain has TRBV9 and TRBJ2-7; 7 bases line up with TRBD1. Germline values: CDR1 SGDLS, CDR2 YYNGEE. This CDR3 has 14 amino acids. V lost 1 base, J lost 4 bases, and 5 bases stayed unmatched. The CDR3 nucleotides read TGTGCCAGCAGCGTAAGCTGGACAGGTTACGAGCAGTACTTC. This sequence encodes CASSVSWTGYEQYF.

This clonotype was found many times. The genes are TRBV27 and TRBJ2-3; tentative D call: TRBD1 (5 bases). The germline V and J ends were trimmed by 4 bases and 0 bases, with 5 bases remaining between them. The CDR3 extends over 13 amino acids. The germline CDR1 and CDR2 sequences are MNHEY and SMNVEV (reference sequence). The CDR3 nucleotides are TGTGCCAGCAGTTACAGGAGCACAGATACGCAGTATTTT. This sequence encodes CASSYRSTDTQYF.